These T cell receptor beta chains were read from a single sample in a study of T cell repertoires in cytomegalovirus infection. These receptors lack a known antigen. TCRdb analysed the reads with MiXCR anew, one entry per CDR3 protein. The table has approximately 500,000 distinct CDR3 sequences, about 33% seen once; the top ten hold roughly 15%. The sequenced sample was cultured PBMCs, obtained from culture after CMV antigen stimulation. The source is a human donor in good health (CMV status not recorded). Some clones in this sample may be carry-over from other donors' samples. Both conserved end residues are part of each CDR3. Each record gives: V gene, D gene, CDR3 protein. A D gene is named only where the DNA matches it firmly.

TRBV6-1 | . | CASQMGGANEQFF
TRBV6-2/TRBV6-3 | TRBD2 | CASSQREESTDTQYF
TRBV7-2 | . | CASSPSRLTGELFF
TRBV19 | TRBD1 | CATKDRGRLYGYTF
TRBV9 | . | CASSVEGVLRGGYTF
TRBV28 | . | CASKIGADFSSYNEQFF
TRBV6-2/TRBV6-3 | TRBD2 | CASMGGHTDTQYF
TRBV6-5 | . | CASSRDGTNQPQHF
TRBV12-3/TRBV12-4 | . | CASRGVLETQYF
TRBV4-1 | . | CASTSLLGNYGYTF
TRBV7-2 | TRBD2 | CASSLFGTSGHNEQFF
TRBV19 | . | CASTPTPGGELFF
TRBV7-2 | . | CASSLNSITDTQYF